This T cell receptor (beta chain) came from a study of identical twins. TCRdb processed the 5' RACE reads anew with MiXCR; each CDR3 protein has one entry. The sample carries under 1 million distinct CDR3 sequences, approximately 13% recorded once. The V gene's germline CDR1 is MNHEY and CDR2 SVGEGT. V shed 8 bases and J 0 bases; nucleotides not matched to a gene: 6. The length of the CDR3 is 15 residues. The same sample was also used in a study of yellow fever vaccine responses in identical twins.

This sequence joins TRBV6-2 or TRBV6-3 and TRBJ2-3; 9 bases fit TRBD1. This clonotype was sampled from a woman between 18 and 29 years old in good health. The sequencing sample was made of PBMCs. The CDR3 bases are TGTGCCAGCGAAACAGGGGGCTCTAGCACAGATACGCAGTATTTT. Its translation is CASETGGSSTDTQYF.